This TCR beta chain was captured in a study of CD8 T cells in ankylosing spondylitis. General study findings and limits: Apparently characteristic of ankylosing spondylitis blood was a TCR beta motif (about eight highly homologous variants).

From germline, CDR1 is SGHRS and CDR2 YFSETQ. The CDR3 runs 17 residues. Trimming took off 0 bases at V and 2 bases at J, with 15 bases between the two ends. TCRdb re-called the 5' RACE reads with MiXCR, one entry per CDR3 protein. Here the sample spans about 480,000 distinct CDR3 sequences, 17% being singletons. Regarding this clonotype: The target antigen is unknown.

The sample comprised blood, either unsorted or a sorted T cell fraction (not recorded which). This chain uses TRBV5-1 with TRBJ2-1, with D possibly TRBD2 on 6 matching bases. The source is a male donor with ankylosing spondylitis. The CDR3 bases are TGCGCCAGCAGCTTGGAATTCGGGGGAGCTACCTACAATGAGCAGTTCTTC. It translates to CASSLEFGGATYNEQFF.